These 5 T cell receptor beta chains originate from one sample sequenced in a study of T cell repertoires in cytomegalovirus infection. Via MiXCR, TCRdb re-called the reads, giving one row per CDR3 protein. Here the sample spans under 200,000 distinct CDR3 sequences, under 30% being singletons. Sequencing used PBMCs. The receptors originated from a human donor in good health (CMV status not recorded). Some clones in this sample may be carry-over from other donors' samples.

As for this clonotype: A much bigger clone sits one base away, suggesting this may be a read error. The CDR3 DNA follows: TGTGCCAGCAGCCGGGGACAGGGGGCCTATGGCTACATCTTC. It translates to CASSRGQGAYGYIF. J is TRBJ1-2 and V is TRBV7-3, with 12 bases that match TRBD1. Germline CDR1 reads SGHTA; CDR2 reads FQGTGA. The CDR3 sequence is 14 residues long.

This clonotype appeared many times. The chain uses TRBV11-2 and TRBJ2-3; a possible D gene is TRBD2 (5 bases). The CDR3 covers 13 residues. Looked up from germline, CDR1 is SGHAT and CDR2 is FQNNGV. V lost 7 bases, J lost 5 bases, and 13 bases lay in between. CDR3 DNA: TGTGCCAGCACCAAGGCCGGGGTAGATACGCAGTATTTT. Translated, it gives CASTKAGVDTQYF.

The chain joins TRBV7-2 to TRBJ1-1, with D uncertain. Per germline, CDR1 SGHTA and CDR2 FQGNSA. Trimming took off 2 bases at V and 1 base at J, with 17 bases between the two ends. The CDR3 loop spans 17 amino acids. DNA for the CDR3: TGTGCCAGCAGCTTAAACCGGAGCGGGGATAGGAACACTGAAGCTTTCTTT. This gives the protein CASSLNRSGDRNTEAFF. Variable domain in full (rest from reference TRBV7-2 and TRBJ1-1): GAGVSQSPSNKVTEKGKDVELRCDPISGHTALYWYRQSLGQGLEFLIYFQGNSAPDKSGLPSDRFSAERTGGSVSTLTIQRTQQEDSAVYLCASSLNRSGDRNTEAFFGQGTRLTVV.

This chain connects TRBV20-1 to TRBJ2-7; perhaps TRBD2 as D (6 bases). The V end was cut by 3 bases, the J end by 2 bases, with 8 bases between. The CDR3 is made up of 12 amino acids. The V gene's germline CDR1 is DFQATT and CDR2 SNEGSKA (reference sequence). The CDR3 bases are TGCAGTGCTAGGGCGGGACCCTACGAGCAGTACTTC. Translation gives CSARAGPYEQYF.

The CDR3 DNA sequence: TGTGCCTGGATGGACACCCTGAACACTGAAGCTTTCTTT. It specifies CAWMDTLNTEAFF. J is TRBJ1-1 and V is TRBV30; TRBD1 might be the D (5 bases). The CDR3 spans 13 residues. Germline lookup yields CDR1 GTSNPN and CDR2 SVGIG (reference sequence). V lost 4 bases to trimming and J lost 0 bases, with 9 bases between them.